This T cell receptor (beta chain) was captured by sequencing in a study of T-cell memory formation after mild COVID-19. Study summary: TCR clusters largely stayed donor specific.

As to this clonotype: Its target is unknown.

The CDR3 covers 15 residues. CDR1 is MGHRA and CDR2 is YSYEKL in the germline V gene. V shed 1 base and J shed 4 bases, with 13 bases lying between them. Study observations and caveats: Researchers found some responding clones in pre-infection memory, a sign that cross-reactive memory joined.

Employing constant-segment primers, 5'RACE generated TCR alpha and TCR beta cDNA libraries bearing sample barcodes and UMIs. From the 5' RACE reads, TCRdb called clonotypes with MiXCR, one entry per CDR3 protein. The sample shows approximately 570,000 distinct CDR3 sequences, 18% of them seen only once. This chain uses TRBV4-1 with TRBJ1-2, with D tentatively TRBD1 (6 bases). The clonotype was recovered from an adult woman who had mild COVID-19 (a few samples of this study predate the infection). Cell type and time point are not known. The sequencing sample was made of PBMCs or a T cell subset sorted from them (not recorded which). In DNA, the CDR3 is TGCGCCAGCAGCCAAGTTCCAGGGGAGAGCTATGGCTACACCTTC. Translated, it gives CASSQVPGESYGYTF.